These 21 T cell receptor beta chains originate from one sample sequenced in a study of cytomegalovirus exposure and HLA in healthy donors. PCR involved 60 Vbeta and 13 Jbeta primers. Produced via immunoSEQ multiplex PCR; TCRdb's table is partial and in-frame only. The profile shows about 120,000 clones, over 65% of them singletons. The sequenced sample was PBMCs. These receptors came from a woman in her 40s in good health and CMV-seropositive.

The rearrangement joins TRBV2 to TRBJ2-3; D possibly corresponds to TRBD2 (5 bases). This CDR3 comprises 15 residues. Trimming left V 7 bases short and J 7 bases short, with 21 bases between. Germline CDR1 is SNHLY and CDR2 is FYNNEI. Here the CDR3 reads CASNLEGIAINTQYF. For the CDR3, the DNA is TGTGCCAGCAATCTAGAGGGCATTGCAATTAATACGCAGTATTTT.

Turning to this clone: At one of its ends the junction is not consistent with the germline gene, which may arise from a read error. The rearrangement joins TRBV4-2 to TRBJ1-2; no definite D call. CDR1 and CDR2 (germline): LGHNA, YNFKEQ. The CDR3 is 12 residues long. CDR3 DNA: TGTGCCAGCAGCCAAGAACGAGGAGGCTACCCCTTC. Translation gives CASSQERGGYPF.

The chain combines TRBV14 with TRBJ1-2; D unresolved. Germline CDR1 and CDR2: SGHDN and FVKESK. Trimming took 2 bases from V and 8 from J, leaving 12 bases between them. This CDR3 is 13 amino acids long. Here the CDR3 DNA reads TGTGCCAGCAGCCAACTCGAGACGGGAGGCTACACCTTC. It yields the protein CASSQLETGGYTF.

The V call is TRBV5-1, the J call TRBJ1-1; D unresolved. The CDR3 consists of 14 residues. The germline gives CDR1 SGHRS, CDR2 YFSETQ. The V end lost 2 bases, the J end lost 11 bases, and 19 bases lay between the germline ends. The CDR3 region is CASSLGLEGGNAFF. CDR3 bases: TGCGCCAGCAGCTTAGGATTGGAGGGTGGGAACGCTTTCTTT.

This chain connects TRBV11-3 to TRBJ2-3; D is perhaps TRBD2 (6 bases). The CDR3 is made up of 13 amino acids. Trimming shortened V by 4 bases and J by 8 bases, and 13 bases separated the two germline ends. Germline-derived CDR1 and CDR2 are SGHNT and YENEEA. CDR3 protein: CASSWGDEGTQYF. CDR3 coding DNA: TGTGCCAGCAGCTGGGGGGACGAAGGTACGCAGTATTTT.

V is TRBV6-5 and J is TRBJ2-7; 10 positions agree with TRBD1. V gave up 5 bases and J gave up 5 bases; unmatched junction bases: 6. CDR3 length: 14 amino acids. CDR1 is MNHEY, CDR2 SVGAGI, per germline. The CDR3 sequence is CASSDRDRGNEQYF. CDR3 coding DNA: TGTGCCAGCAGTGACCGGGACAGGGGCAACGAGCAGTACTTC.

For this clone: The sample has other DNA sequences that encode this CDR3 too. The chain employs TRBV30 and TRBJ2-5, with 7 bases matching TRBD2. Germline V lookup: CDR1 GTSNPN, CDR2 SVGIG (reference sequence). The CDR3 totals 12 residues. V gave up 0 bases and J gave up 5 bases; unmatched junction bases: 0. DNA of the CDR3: TGTGCCTGGAGTGTGGGGGGGGAGACCCAGTACTTC. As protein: CAWSVGGETQYF.

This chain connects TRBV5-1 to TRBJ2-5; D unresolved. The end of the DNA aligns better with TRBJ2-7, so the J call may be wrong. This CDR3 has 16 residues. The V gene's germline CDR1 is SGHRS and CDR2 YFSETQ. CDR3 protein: CASSLGPRREPYEQYF. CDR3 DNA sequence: TGCGCCAGCAGCTTGGGCCCACGAAGAGAACCATACGAGCAGTACTTC.

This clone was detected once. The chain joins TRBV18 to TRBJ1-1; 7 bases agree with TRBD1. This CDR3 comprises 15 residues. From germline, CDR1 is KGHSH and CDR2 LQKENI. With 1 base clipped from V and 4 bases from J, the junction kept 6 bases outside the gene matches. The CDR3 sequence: CASSPRAGGPTEAFF. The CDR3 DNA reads TGTGCCAGCTCACCACGGGCAGGGGGACCCACTGAAGCTTTCTTT.

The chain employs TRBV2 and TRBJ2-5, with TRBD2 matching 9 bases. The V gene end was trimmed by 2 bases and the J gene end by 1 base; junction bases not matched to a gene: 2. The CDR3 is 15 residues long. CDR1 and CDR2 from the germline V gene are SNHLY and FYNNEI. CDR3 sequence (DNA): TGTGCCAGCAGTGAACTGGGACTAGCCCAAGAGACCCAGTACTTC. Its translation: CASSELGLAQETQYF.

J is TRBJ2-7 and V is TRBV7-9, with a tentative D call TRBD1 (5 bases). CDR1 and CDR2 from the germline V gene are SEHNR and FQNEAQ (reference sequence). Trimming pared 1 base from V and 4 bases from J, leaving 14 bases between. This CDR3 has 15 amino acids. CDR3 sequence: CASSLGQGRIYEQYF. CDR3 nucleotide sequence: TGTGCCAGCAGCTTAGGCCAGGGTCGAATTTACGAGCAGTACTTC.

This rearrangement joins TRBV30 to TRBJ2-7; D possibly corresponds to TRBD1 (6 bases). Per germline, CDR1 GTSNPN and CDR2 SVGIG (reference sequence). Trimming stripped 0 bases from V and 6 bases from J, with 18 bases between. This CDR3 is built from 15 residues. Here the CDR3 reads CAWSVLGQGSGEQYF. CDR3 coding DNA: TGTGCCTGGAGTGTACTAGGTCAGGGGTCGGGCGAGCAGTACTTC. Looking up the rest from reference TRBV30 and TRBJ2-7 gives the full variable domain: SQTIHQWPATLVQPVGSPLSLECTVEGTSNPNLYWYRQAAGRGLQLLFYSVGIGQISSEVPQNLSASRPQDRQFILSSKKLLLSDSGFYLCAWSVLGQGSGEQYFGPGTRLTVT.

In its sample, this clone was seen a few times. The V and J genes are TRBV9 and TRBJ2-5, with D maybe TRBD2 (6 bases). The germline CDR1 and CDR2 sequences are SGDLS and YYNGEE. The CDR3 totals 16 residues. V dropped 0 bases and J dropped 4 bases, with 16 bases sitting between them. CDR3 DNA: TGTGCCAGCAGCGTAGTCCCGGCGGGGCGAGGAGAGACCCAGTACTTC. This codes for CASSVVPAGRGETQYF. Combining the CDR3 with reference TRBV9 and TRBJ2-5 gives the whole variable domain DSGVTQTPKHLITATGQRVTLRCSPRSGDLSVYWYQQSLDQGLQFLIQYYNGEERAKGNILERFSAQQFPDLHSELNLSSLELGDSALYFCASSVVPAGRGETQYFGPGTRLLVL.

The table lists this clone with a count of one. DNA for the CDR3: TGCGCCAGCAGCCCTGGGGCAGGGGGTCAGCCCCAGCATTTT. This encodes CASSPGAGGQPQHF. This sequence joins TRBV10-2 and TRBJ1-5; the match to TRBD1 covers 7 bases. This CDR3 region has 14 residues. CDR1 is WSHSY, CDR2 SAAADI, per germline. V shed 6 bases, J shed 6 bases, and the junction held 8 bases outside the gene matches.

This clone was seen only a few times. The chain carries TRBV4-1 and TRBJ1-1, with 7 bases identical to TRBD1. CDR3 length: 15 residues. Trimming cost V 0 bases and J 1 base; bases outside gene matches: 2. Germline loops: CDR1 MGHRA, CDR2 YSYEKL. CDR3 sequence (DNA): TGCGCCAGCAGCCAAGAAGGGGGCAGGAACACTGAAGCTTTCTTT. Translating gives CASSQEGGRNTEAFF.

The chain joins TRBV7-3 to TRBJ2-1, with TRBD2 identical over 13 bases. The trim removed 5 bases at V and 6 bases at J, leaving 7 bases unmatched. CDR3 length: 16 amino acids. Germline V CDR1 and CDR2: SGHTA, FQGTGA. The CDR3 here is CASSSRLAGGFNEQFF. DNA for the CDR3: TGTGCCAGCAGCAGTAGACTAGCGGGAGGTTTCAATGAGCAGTTCTTC.

CDR3 coding DNA: TGTGCCAGCAGTTTATCGAGCATCGGGGAGCTGTTTTTT. Its protein is CASSLSSIGELFF. The genes are TRBV28 and TRBJ2-2, with D unresolved. Germline V gives CDR1 MDHEN, CDR2 SYDVKM. The length of the CDR3 is 13 residues. V was shortened by 1 base and J by 7 bases, with 7 bases between the two germline ends.

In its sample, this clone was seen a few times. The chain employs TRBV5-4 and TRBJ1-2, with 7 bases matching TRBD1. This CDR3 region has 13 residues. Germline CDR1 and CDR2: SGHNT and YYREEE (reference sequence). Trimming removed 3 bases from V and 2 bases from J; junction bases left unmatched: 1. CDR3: CASSSGGNYGYTF. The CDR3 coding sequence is TGTGCCAGCAGCTCAGGGGGGAACTATGGCTACACCTTC.

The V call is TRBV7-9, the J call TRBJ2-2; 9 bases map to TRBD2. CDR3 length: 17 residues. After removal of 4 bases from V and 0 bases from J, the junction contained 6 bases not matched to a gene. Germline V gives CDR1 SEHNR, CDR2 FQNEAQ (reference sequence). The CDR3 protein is CASSSDSGRANTGELFF. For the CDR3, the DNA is TGTGCCAGCAGCTCCGATAGCGGGAGAGCGAACACCGGGGAGCTGTTTTTT.

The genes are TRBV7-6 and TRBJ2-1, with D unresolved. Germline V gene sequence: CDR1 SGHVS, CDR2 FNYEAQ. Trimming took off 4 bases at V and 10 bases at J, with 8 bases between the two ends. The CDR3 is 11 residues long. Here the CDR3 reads CASSSGWEQFF. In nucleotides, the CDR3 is TGTGCCAGCAGCTCGGGTTGGGAGCAGTTCTTC.

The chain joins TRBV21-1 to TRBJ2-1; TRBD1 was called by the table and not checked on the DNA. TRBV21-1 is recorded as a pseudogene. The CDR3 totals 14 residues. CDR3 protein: CASSRNSSYNEQFF. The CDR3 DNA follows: TGTGCCAGCAGCAGGAACAGCTCCTACAATGAGCAGTTCTTC.